A selection of T cell receptor beta chains follows, all from one sample in a study of shared clonotypes between healthy human individuals. The data were produced by immunoSEQ multiplex PCR, yet TCRdb's version contains in-frame clones alone and is incomplete. The table has around 1.9 million clones, around 93% seen once. The sample comprised naive CD8+ T cells from PBMCs. All receptors come from a young man in good health. Some clones in this sample may be carry-over from other donors' samples. CDR3s include the opening cysteine and the closing phenylalanine or tryptophan. The order of the fields is CDR3 protein, CDR3 DNA, clone size, V gene, D gene, J gene. D genes are given only for firm matches. The size entry is marked missing in some rows and otherwise reads once, few, many or a size class.

CASSLRDRVRNEQFF	TGTGCCAGCAGTTTACGGGACAGGGTTAGGAATGAGCAGTTCTTC	-	TRBV27	TRBD1	TRBJ2-1
CASSQRGGRGYNEQFF	TGTGCCAGCAGCCAACGCGGCGGGCGGGGATACAATGAGCAGTTCTTC	-	TRBV7-2	-	TRBJ2-1
CSVWDRVSSGGYTF	TGCAGCGTTTGGGACAGGGTCTCTTCAGGCGGCTACACCTTC	-	TRBV29-1	TRBD1	TRBJ1-2
CTSTGTSWYEQYF	TGCACCAGCACGGGGACTAGTTGGTACGAGCAGTACTTC	-	TRBV1	-	TRBJ2-7
CASSFGREEPFYEQYF	TGTGCCAGCAGTTTTGGGCGGGAGGAACCCTTCTACGAGCAGTACTTC	once	TRBV27	TRBD2	TRBJ2-7
CASSEVGSSYEQYF	TGTGCCAGCAGTGAAGTTGGTTCGTCCTACGAGCAGTACTTC	-	TRBV6-1	-	TRBJ2-7
CASIRDPMNTEAFF	TGTGCCAGCATTAGGGACCCAATGAACACTGAAGCTTTCTTT	-	TRBV6-1	-	TRBJ1-1
CASSFVGRQYSNQPQHF	TGTGCCAGCAGTTTTGTGGGGAGACAGTATAGCAATCAGCCCCAGCATTTT	once	TRBV28	-	TRBJ1-5
CASSNTGVVEQYF	TGTGCCAGCAGCAATACAGGGGTGGTCGAGCAGTACTTC	-	TRBV7-2	TRBD1	TRBJ2-7
CASSRRFNTGELFF	TGTGCCAGCAGCCGTAGGTTCAACACCGGGGAGCTGTTTTTT	-	TRBV7-9	-	TRBJ2-2